This TCR beta chain was documented in a study of CXCR3-negative and CXCR3-positive naive CD8 T cells. Overall study context: Summed over all libraries, TRB reads came to 110 million to 150 million, with about 1.5 +/- 0.3 million per library. Study-level findings and limits: For memory CD8+ cells diversity was much lower, but both naive subsets had comparably high diversity. The level of CXCR3 expression partially decreased after cryopreservation; the majority of assays used fresh PBMCs.

In regard to this clonotype: Its antigen remains unknown.

This CDR3 has 15 amino acids. The germline CDR1 and CDR2 sequences are LNHNV and YYDKDF (reference sequence). The TRB libraries of cDNA were built by UMI-labeled 5' RACE. Each CDR3 protein gets one entry in TCRdb, which reprocessed the 5' RACE reads and gives no DNA. The table for this sample gives around 140,000 distinct CDR3 sequences. Naive CD8+ T cells showed a CD45RO-CCR7+CD27+CD95- phenotype. Input material: naive CXCR3- CD8+ T cells from blood. Subset specified: CD45RO-CCR7+CD27+CD95- naive CD8+ T cells lacking CXCR3 (TNR3-). The receptor was derived from a human donor in good health. Some clones in this sample may be carry-over from other donors' samples. The V call is TRBV15, the J call TRBJ2-5; TCRdb reports TRBD1, a call that lacks DNA to check it against. The CDR3 spells CASQGDRILSETQYF.